This TCR beta chain was retrieved from a study of blood T cells in healthy people across ages. For the second PCR, which ran for roughly 6 to 12 cycles, a sample-barcoded 5' primer and a J-beta primer mix were used. From the 5' RACE reads, TCRdb called clonotypes with MiXCR, one entry per CDR3 protein. The data hold 800,000 or so distinct CDR3 sequences, with 35% to 50% observed a single time. Study outcomes and limitations: It was held that diversity estimates obtained from one million T cells represented underestimates.

This CDR3 contains 16 residues. CDR1 MNHNY and CDR2 SVGAGI come from the germline V gene (reference sequence). The trim removed 6 bases at V and 1 base at J, leaving 6 bases unmatched. The sample holds one count of this clonotype. Antigen unknown. This clonotype originated in an elderly man in good health. Sequencing was carried out using blood. V and J are TRBV6-6 and TRBJ2-5; TRBD1 agrees at 12 bases. The CDR3 coding sequence is TGTGCCAGCAGCGACCCGGGACAGGGGGCCCAAGAGACCCAGTACTTC. Residues: CASSDPGQGAQETQYF.